The source of this T cell receptor beta chain is a study of T cell responses to AZD1222 COVID-19 vaccine. Findings of the study overall: Just a handful of AZD1222 recipients tested seropositive at baseline. A mostly white British donor set with more females was recruited, and clonal diversity was possibly underestimated. Spike-specific TCR breadth and depth rose after two AZD1222 doses.

To note about this clone: Its target is not known.

Some clones are missing from TCRdb's copy, which holds only in-frame ones; the method was immunoSEQ multiplex PCR. The sample contains 150,000 to 200,000 clones, around 88% of which appear only once. The germline CDR1 and CDR2 sequences are WNHNN and SYGVQD (reference sequence). V was shortened by 4 bases and J by 6 bases, with 11 bases between the two germline ends. The CDR3 runs 13 residues. The rearrangement uses TRBV10-1 and TRBJ2-3; weak D call: TRBD2 (5 bases). The clonotype was recovered from an adult in good health. The source was peripheral blood, collected on day 0 of AZD1222 vaccination. The CDR3 DNA reads TGCGCCAGCAGTGTTGACCCGGGGGATACGCAGTATTTT. This sequence encodes CASSVDPGDTQYF.